This T cell receptor (beta chain) was sequenced during a study of breast tumors, draining lymph nodes, adjacent tissues. Findings of the study overall: Luminal-like breast cancer showed significantly higher tumor–nontumor repertoire similarity than basal-like.

The CDR3 extends over 16 amino acids. V dropped 0 bases and J dropped 0; count of bases not matched to a gene: 1. Germline V gene sequence: CDR1 WNHNN, CDR2 SYGVQD (reference sequence). TCRdb recomputed calls from the multiplex PCR reads with MiXCR, one row per CDR3 protein. Of about 130,000 distinct CDR3 sequences listed, 15% to 20% were seen once; the top ten hold more than 3%. This clonotype was detected many times. Its antigen is still unknown. The lymph nodes were axillary draining lymph nodes from breast cancer patients. The chain uses TRBV10-1 and TRBJ2-1; 8 bases fit TRBD1. Sequenced: axillary lymph node tissue. This clonotype was obtained from a female donor with breast cancer. Some clones in this sample may be carry-over from other donors' samples. The CDR3 DNA follows: TGCGCCAGCAGTGAGTCCAGGGGGCCCTCCTACAATGAGCAGTTCTTC. It codes for CASSESRGPSYNEQFF.